The T cell receptor (beta chain) described here comes from a study of CD8 T cells in ankylosing spondylitis. Overall study results and limits: A TCR beta motif of under ten highly homologous variants seemed to mark ankylosing spondylitis blood. Clones linked to disease were reported to show significant enrichment in matched ankylosing spondylitis synovial fluid. Earlier literature documents some of the motif variants in reactive arthritis synovial fluid and blood. Within peripheral blood, clones linked to disease were CD8+ and relatively rare.

This clonotype was detected only a few times. Its antigen remains unknown. The junction had 9 bases not matched to a gene; V was cut back by 5 bases and J by 0 bases. This CDR3 comprises 17 residues. Making use of molecular barcodes, quantitative 5'-RACE generated TCR beta libraries. TCRdb reanalysed the 5' RACE reads using MiXCR and keeps one entry per CDR3 protein. There are under 450,000 distinct CDR3 sequences in the sample; 17% occur only once, and just over 1% lies in the top ten. This TCR came from a male donor with ankylosing spondylitis. The chain has TRBV12-3 or TRBV12-4 and TRBJ1-1; 10 nucleotides match TRBD1. Material: blood, either unsorted or a sorted T cell fraction (not recorded which). The DNA of the CDR3 is TGTGCCAGCAGTACCCGGGACAGGGGAATCGTGAACACTGAAGCTTTCTTT. Translating it yields CASSTRDRGIVNTEAFF.